The 26 T cell receptor beta chains presented below share a single source sample, sequenced in a study of T cells in Graves' hyperthyroidism and ophthalmopathy. Authors of the study amplified TCR beta CDR3 regions from RNA transcripts. Researchers ran a first-round RT-PCR on the TCR CDR3 using the HTBI primer set. Each CDR3 protein is one row after TCRdb ran MiXCR on the multiplex PCR reads. The profile shows more than 650,000 distinct CDR3 sequences, 11% to 15% of them singletons. The sequenced sample was blood. These receptors came from a woman under 30 with Graves' hyperthyroidism.

The V gene is TRBV28, the J gene TRBJ2-1, with 8 bases that match TRBD2. The junction had 8 bases not matched to a gene; V was cut back by 5 bases and J by 8 bases. The CDR3 has 14 amino acids. CDR1 is MDHEN and CDR2 is SYDVKM in the germline V gene. CDR3 DNA sequence: TGTGCCAGCAGTGGAGCGGGAGCGTCTGATGAGCAGTTCTTC. It translates to CASSGAGASDEQFF.

This clonotype has at least ten counts. The chain uses TRBV11-1 and TRBJ2-3; D uncertain. The CDR3 contains 13 residues. The germline CDR1 and CDR2 sequences are SGHAT and FQDESV (reference sequence). Trimming took off 9 bases at V and 0 bases at J, with 10 bases between the two ends. CDR3 bases: TGTGCCAGGGCTCAGACTAGCACAGATACGCAGTATTTT. Amino acid sequence: CARAQTSTDTQYF.

This clonotype was seen many times. The V and J genes are TRBV27 and TRBJ2-1; D might be TRBD2 (5 bases). The V gene's germline CDR1 is MNHEY and CDR2 SMNVEV (reference sequence). CDR3 length: 17 residues. With 3 bases removed from V and 0 bases from J, the gap between germline ends came to 15 bases. The CDR3: CASSFLGLRSSYNEQFF. In nucleotides, the CDR3 is TGTGCCAGCAGTTTTCTCGGACTTCGAAGCTCCTACAATGAGCAGTTCTTC.

This clonotype was counted only a few times. V usage is TRBV6-5 and J usage is TRBJ2-7; 9 bases fit TRBD1. CDR1 is MNHEY and CDR2 is SVGAGI in the germline V gene. V lost 4 bases and J lost 9; bases outside the gene matches: 13. The length of the CDR3 is 15 residues. CDR3 in DNA: TGTGCCAGCAGTTCCCCCGGGACAGGGTCCGACGGGCAGTACTTC. It encodes CASSSPGTGSDGQYF.

The chain combines TRBV7-2 with TRBJ2-2; no reliable D call. V lost 4 bases to trimming and J lost 3 bases, with 6 bases between them. The CDR3 sequence is 13 residues long. The germline V gene has CDR1 SGHTA and CDR2 FQGNSA. The CDR3 protein is CASSSDYTGELFF. In DNA, the CDR3 is TGTGCCAGCAGCTCAGACTACACCGGGGAGCTGTTTTTT.

This clonotype was recorded many times. This chain links TRBV28 with TRBJ1-1; a weak D match, TRBD1 (5 bases). The CDR3 spans 15 residues. Germline V lookup: CDR1 MDHEN, CDR2 SYDVKM. The V end lost 4 bases, the J end lost 11 bases, and 23 bases lay between the germline ends. This CDR3 reads CASSSLGTRSPEAFF. The CDR3 DNA is TGTGCCAGCAGTTCTTTAGGGACGAGGAGTCCCGAGGCTTTCTTT.

This chain links TRBV6-1 with TRBJ1-5, with a tentative D call TRBD1 (5 bases). V lost 1 base to trimming and J lost 6 bases, with 10 bases between them. CDR3 length equals 14 residues. Looked up from germline, CDR1 is MNHNS and CDR2 is SASEGT. The CDR3 is CASSEGGWSQPQHF. The CDR3, as DNA: TGTGCCAGCAGTGAAGGGGGCTGGAGTCAGCCCCAGCATTTT.

This clonotype turned up a few times. The chain has TRBV20-1 and TRBJ2-2, with no clear D. The V gene lost 6 bases and the J gene lost 2 bases, with 10 bases spanning the gap. The CDR3 totals 13 residues. Germline V gives CDR1 DFQATT, CDR2 SNEGSKA (reference sequence). In DNA, the CDR3 is TGCAGTGCGCGCGGATTCAACACCGGGGAGCTGTTTTTT. It specifies CSARGFNTGELFF.

This clonotype showed up many times. J is TRBJ1-2 and V is TRBV5-1; D gene unclear. CDR1 and CDR2 (germline): SGHRS, YFSETQ. The CDR3 sequence is 13 residues long. Trimming shortened V by 4 bases and J by 8 bases, and 15 bases separated the two germline ends. The DNA of the CDR3 is TGCGCCAGCAGCATCTCCGGCGGTTGGGGCTACACCTTC. Protein sequence: CASSISGGWGYTF.

The genes are TRBV15 and TRBJ2-3; D is possibly TRBD1 (6 bases). The V end lost 0 bases, the J end lost 2 bases, and 9 bases lay between the germline ends. The CDR3 consists of 15 residues. Germline CDR1 reads LNHNV; CDR2 reads YYDKDF (reference sequence). The CDR3 reads CATSRESGATDTQYF. Written as DNA, the CDR3 is TGTGCCACCAGCAGAGAGTCAGGGGCCACAGATACGCAGTATTTT.

This clonotype was detected only a few times. V gene TRBV24-1 combines with J gene TRBJ1-2, with 9 bases fitting TRBD1. The CDR3 covers 16 residues. Trimming at V came to 3 bases and at J to 0 bases, leaving 4 bases not matched to a gene. The V gene's germline CDR1 is KGHDR and CDR2 SFDVKD. The chain's CDR3 is CATSDPRTGANYGYTF. In DNA, the CDR3 is TGTGCCACCAGTGATCCTAGGACAGGGGCTAACTATGGCTACACCTTC.

The sample holds many counts of this clonotype. The rearrangement links TRBV2 to TRBJ2-7; D unresolved. Germline CDR1 is SNHLY and CDR2 is FYNNEI. This CDR3 region has 13 residues. The V end was cut by 8 bases, the J end by 3 bases, with 14 bases between. The CDR3 region has the DNA TGTGCCAGCTCTGCTGCGGAAGACTACGAGCAGTACTTC. It translates to CASSAAEDYEQYF.

Many counts were recorded for this clonotype. J is TRBJ2-1 and V is TRBV7-8; no clear D. The ends were cut back, 3 bases at V and 4 bases at J, with 19 bases in the middle. Looked up from germline, CDR1 is SGHVS and CDR2 is FQNEAQ. The CDR3 has 17 residues. The chain's CDR3 is CASSFHFRELEYNEQFF. The CDR3 bases are TGTGCCAGCAGCTTCCACTTTCGCGAGCTAGAGTACAATGAGCAGTTCTTC.

The sample holds many counts of this clonotype. J is TRBJ2-5 and V is TRBV18; 7 nucleotides line up with TRBD2. This CDR3 spans 15 amino acids. V lost 2 bases and J lost 4; bases outside the gene matches: 7. The germline V gene has CDR1 KGHSH and CDR2 LQKENI. CDR3 loop: CASSPSAGVRETQYF. The CDR3, as DNA: TGTGCCAGCTCACCATCGGCGGGAGTACGAGAGACCCAGTACTTC.

This clonotype was detected ten times or more. The V call is TRBV7-9, the J call TRBJ2-1; D remains unclear. Trimming removed 5 bases at V and 6 bases at J, with 14 bases between. The germline V gene encodes CDR1 SEHNR and CDR2 FQNEAQ (reference sequence). This CDR3 spans 14 amino acids. The CDR3 nucleotides are TGTGCCAGCAGCCCTATCCTGTCGAGCAATGAGCAGTTCTTC. Protein sequence: CASSPILSSNEQFF. Full variable domain (outside the CDR3, taken from reference TRBV7-9 and TRBJ2-1): DTGVSQNPRHKITKRGQNVTFRCDPISEHNRLYWYRQTLGQGPEFLTYFQNEAQLEKSRLLSDRFSAERPKGSFSTLEIQRTEQGDSAMYLCASSPILSSNEQFFGPGTRLTVL.

This clonotype was observed at least ten times. V is TRBV20-1 and J is TRBJ1-2; D gene ambiguous. This CDR3 contains 13 residues. V lost 5 bases and J 0 bases, leaving 10 bases between the germline ends. Germline V gene data show CDR1 as DFQATT and CDR2 as SNEGSKA (reference sequence). This chain's CDR3 is CSAPDTSNYGYTF. CDR3 bases: TGCAGTGCTCCCGACACCTCTAACTATGGCTACACCTTC.

This clonotype was detected many times. The chain has TRBV2 and TRBJ2-5; the match to TRBD2 covers 13 bases. The CDR3 is 16 residues long. In germline, CDR1 is SNHLY, CDR2 FYNNEI. The V gene end was trimmed by 5 bases and the J gene end by 1 base; junction bases not matched to a gene: 4. The CDR3 here is CASSTGTSGAQETQYF. As DNA, the CDR3 is TGTGCCAGCAGTACCGGGACTAGCGGGGCCCAAGAGACCCAGTACTTC.

Worth noting for this clonotype: This CDR3 is missing its conserved last phenylalanine or tryptophan, likely due to a read error. The chain joins TRBV12-3 or TRBV12-4 to TRBJ1-2; D call uncertain. This CDR3 has 14 amino acids. The V and J ends lost 3 bases and 4 bases respectively, with 12 bases between them. The CDR3 nucleotides are TGTGCCAGCAGTTTTGCCCGGTGGACCTATGGCTACACCCTC. Translating gives CASSFARWTYGYTL.

CDR3 sequence: CASSRLPITAGGDDTQYF. CDR3 in DNA: TGCGCCAGCAGCCGACTTCCGATAACAGCGGGAGGGGATGATACGCAGTATTTT. The chain recombines TRBV4-1 with TRBJ2-3, with 10 nucleotides matching TRBD2. Germline lookup yields CDR1 MGHRA and CDR2 YSYEKL. Trimming took 4 bases from V and 6 from J; bases not matched to a gene: 16. The CDR3 has 18 residues.

This clonotype was observed many times. The rearrangement joins TRBV20-1 to TRBJ2-2, with D unclear. The germline CDR1 and CDR2 sequences are DFQATT and SNEGSKA (reference sequence). V was shortened by 3 bases and J by 5 bases, with 10 bases between the two germline ends. The CDR3 runs 13 residues. CDR3: CSASETRTGELFF. The CDR3, as DNA: TGCAGTGCTAGCGAAACCAGGACCGGGGAGCTGTTTTTT.

Only a few counts were recorded for this clonotype. The V call is TRBV20-1, the J call TRBJ2-7, with D unresolved. V was shortened by 3 bases and J by 3 bases, with 21 bases between the two germline ends. Germline V gene data show CDR1 as DFQATT and CDR2 as SNEGSKA (reference sequence). This CDR3 has 16 amino acids. CDR3 DNA sequence: TGCAGTGCTAGGGGTCCCGGAGACTCGGCTTTCTACGAGCAGTACTTC. Encoded protein: CSARGPGDSAFYEQYF.

In this sample, this clonotype turned up many times. The chain combines TRBV2 with TRBJ1-5; perhaps TRBD1 as D (5 bases). This CDR3 contains 15 residues. CDR1 SNHLY and CDR2 FYNNEI come from the germline V gene. Trimming removed 7 bases at V and 4 bases at J, with 17 bases between. CDR3 protein: CASTAGGSMNQPQHF. CDR3 nucleotide sequence: TGTGCCAGCACCGCGGGGGGGAGTATGAATCAGCCCCAGCATTTT.

The table lists this clonotype with many counts. V and J are TRBV6-1 and TRBJ2-7; 14 nucleotides line up with TRBD2. V was clipped by 6 bases and J by 2 bases; unmatched bases: 3. The germline V gene has CDR1 MNHNS and CDR2 SASEGT. This CDR3 region has 15 residues. As DNA, the CDR3 is TGTGCCAGCAGATCGGGACTAGCGGGAGCCTACGAGCAGTACTTC. Protein product: CASRSGLAGAYEQYF.

In its sample, this clonotype was seen a few times. V and J are TRBV28 and TRBJ2-3; D is uncertain. V was cut by 11 bases and J by 7 bases, with 10 bases left in between. From germline, CDR1 is MDHEN and CDR2 SYDVKM. The CDR3 is 10 residues long. CDR3 sequence reads: CAGLMHTQYF. As DNA, the CDR3 is TGTGCCGGGCTCATGCATACGCAGTATTTT.

This clonotype was picked up a small number of times. A much larger clone differs by one base, so this may be a read error. The gene calls are TRBV7-9 and TRBJ2-3, with D hard to call. The CDR3 length is 13 residues. Germline CDR1 and CDR2: SEHNR and FQNEAQ (reference sequence). V was clipped by 3 bases and J by 2 bases, with 6 bases between them. CDR3 protein: CASSFSYTDTQYF. CDR3 coding DNA: TGTGCCAGCAGCTTCTCCTACACAGATACGCAGTATTTT.

The table lists this clonotype with many counts. The chain links TRBV28 to TRBJ1-5; D not certain. The CDR3 is 15 amino acids. CDR1 is MDHEN, CDR2 SYDVKM, per germline. Trimming removed 2 bases from V and 4 bases from J, with 12 bases in between. CDR3 bases: TGTGCCAGCAGTTTAATGGTAAACCGGAATCAGCCCCAGCATTTT. Protein sequence: CASSLMVNRNQPQHF.